This entry concerns a single T cell receptor (beta chain). Its antigen specificity is not known. Per-base qualities were not stored, and no clone one base away is much larger. The record originates from a study of blood T cells in healthy people across ages (dated by TCRdb to 2014 to 2015). About the study as a whole: In model experiments, template switching captured roughly one uniquely barcoded TCR beta cDNA molecule for every two T cells. Two additional independent replicas of 1 million unique cDNA reads from the same blood draw were analyzed for two donors (one aged 18 to 30 and one aged 80 or older). To avoid experimental bias, donors of different ages were randomly spread across the sequencing lanes. Four age groups were formed from the donors: young (average approximately 15 years), middle-aged (approximately 40), aged (under 70) and long-lived (less than 85). The study measured age-related changes in TCR beta repertoire diversity using deep sequencing normalized with unique cDNA molecular identifiers.

The protocol used for the library was 5' RACE. Sequencing used an Illumina HiSeq 2500. A second PCR of roughly 6 to 11 cycles was run with a J-beta primer mix and a sample-barcoded 5' primer. A unique molecular identifier was introduced onto each TCR beta cDNA molecule by a template-switch 5' adaptor carrying 12 random nucleotides. Each sample yielded at least 3 million CDR3-containing paired-end reads. First-strand cDNA synthesis was performed from all RNA using the Mint cDNA synthesis kit, with priming by a TRBC-specific oligonucleotide. All cDNA was treated with uracil-DNA glycosylase and then went through a first 18-cycle PCR with the universal primers M1SS and BC2_uni_R. Per the original workflow: For normalization, 1 million high-quality reads were randomly selected from each sample, with every read carrying a distinct molecular identifier. Reads sharing molecular identifiers were discarded rather than binned into consensus sequences. MiTCR, run with a Q25 quality threshold and the strictest error-elimination algorithm, handled CDR3 identification, clonotype clustering and error correction. Lower-bound total TCR beta diversity was estimated with a nonparametric unseen species model using Euler transformation. TCRdb redid the processing of the public reads, applying fastp at Q25 and MiXCR, and retained in-frame beta chains. Rows matching on CDR3 protein sequence are summarized as one entry with the most common DNA and genes. Here the V and J calls rest on TCRdb's processing, not on the authors' analysis. For this sample there are about 1.4 million distinct CDR3 sequences; approximately 60% appear just once. In total, the top ten clones hold over 5.5% of the sample.

The research as a whole found: A strong correlation was found between observed TCR beta diversity and the percentage of naive T cells measured by flow cytometry. As age increased, observed TCR beta diversity per million T cells dropped in a roughly linear way, and a significant reduction was already evident by age roughly 36. Donor CMV infection status was unknown, potentially confounding age-related changes in expanded clonotypes. Since profiling was done on bulk unsorted PBMCs, naive and antigen-experienced compartments could not be conclusively compared. Estimates of total diversity based on one million sequenced T cells were regarded as lower bounds and as underestimates. Compared with the aged group, the long-lived group had more naive CD4+ T cells, fewer expanded clones and increased TCR diversity, suggesting age selection.

Including the terminal cysteine and phenylalanine, the CDR3 comprises 15 residues. The retained sequence is limited to the CDR3, 45 bases, with the frame set at the first base. Deletion took 7 bases off V and 3 bases off J, with a span of 19 bases between the germline ends. The germline V gene supplies CDR1 SGHTA and CDR2 FQGNSA. The donors were some 36 Caucasian individuals from Russia, aged roughly 6 to 100 years, who were systemically healthy. Ten milliliters of peripheral blood were collected from each donor into EDTA-treated Vacutainer tubes. Ficoll-Paque density-gradient centrifugation was used to isolate PBMCs, with at least 7 million obtained per sample. Total RNA was extracted from PBMCs with Trizol reagent, with at least 5 micrograms obtained per sample. For every donor, flow cytometry on a PBMC aliquot measured the percentage of naive CD45RAhigh/CD27high T cells.

The sequence joins TRBV7-2 to TRBJ2-7, with the D segment identity uncertain. Source material: blood. This clonotype was obtained from a man between 18 and 35 years old in good health. The CDR3 sequence is CASNSQSTALYEQYF. The nucleotides are TGTGCCAGCAACTCCCAGAGCACGGCTCTCTACGAGCAGTACTTC.